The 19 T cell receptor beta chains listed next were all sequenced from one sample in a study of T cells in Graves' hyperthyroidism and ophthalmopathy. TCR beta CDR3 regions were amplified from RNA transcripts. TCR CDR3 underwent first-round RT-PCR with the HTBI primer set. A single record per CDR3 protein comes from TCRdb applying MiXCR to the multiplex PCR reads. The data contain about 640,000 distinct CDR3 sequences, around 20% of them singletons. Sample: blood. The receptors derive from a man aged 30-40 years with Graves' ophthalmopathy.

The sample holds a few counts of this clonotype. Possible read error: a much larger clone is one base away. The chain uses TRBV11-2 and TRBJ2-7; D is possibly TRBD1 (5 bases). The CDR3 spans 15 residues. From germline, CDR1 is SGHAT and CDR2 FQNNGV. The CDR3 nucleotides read TGTGCCAGCAGCTTAGACCCCGACAGCTCCTACGAGCAGTGCTTC. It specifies CASSLDPDSSYEQCF.

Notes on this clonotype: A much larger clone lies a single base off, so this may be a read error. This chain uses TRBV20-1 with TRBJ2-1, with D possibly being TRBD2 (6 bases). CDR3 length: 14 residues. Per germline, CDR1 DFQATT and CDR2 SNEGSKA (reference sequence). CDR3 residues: CSASTGGLYNEQSF. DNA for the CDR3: TGCAGTGCTAGTACCGGGGGTCTCTACAATGAGCAGTCCTTC.

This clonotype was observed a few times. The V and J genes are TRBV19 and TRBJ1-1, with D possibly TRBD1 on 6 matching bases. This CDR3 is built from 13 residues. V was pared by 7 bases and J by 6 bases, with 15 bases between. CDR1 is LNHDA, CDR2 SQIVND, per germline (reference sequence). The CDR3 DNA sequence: TGTGCCAGTACCCCTAACCCAGGGGCTGAAGCTTTCTTT. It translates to CASTPNPGAEAFF.

The CDR3 sequence: CASDSGSGNEQYF. The CDR3 region has the DNA TGTGCCAGTGATAGCGGGAGCGGCAACGAGCAGTACTTC. The genes are TRBV19 and TRBJ2-7, with TRBD2 identical over 9 bases. V lost 8 bases, J lost 5 bases, and 7 bases stayed unmatched. Looked up from germline, CDR1 is LNHDA and CDR2 is SQIVND (reference sequence). The CDR3 has 13 amino acids.

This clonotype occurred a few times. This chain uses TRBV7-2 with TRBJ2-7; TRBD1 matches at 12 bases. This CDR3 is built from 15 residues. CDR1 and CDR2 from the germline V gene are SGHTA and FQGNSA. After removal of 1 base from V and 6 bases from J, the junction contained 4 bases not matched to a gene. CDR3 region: CASSLDGTGGGEQYF. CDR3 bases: TGTGCCAGCAGCTTAGATGGGACAGGGGGCGGCGAGCAGTACTTC. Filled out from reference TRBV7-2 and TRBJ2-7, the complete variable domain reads GAGVSQSPSNKVTEKGKDVELRCDPISGHTALYWYRQSLGQGLEFLIYFQGNSAPDKSGLPSDRFSAERTGGSVSTLTIQRTQQEDSAVYLCASSLDGTGGGEQYFGPGTRLTVT.

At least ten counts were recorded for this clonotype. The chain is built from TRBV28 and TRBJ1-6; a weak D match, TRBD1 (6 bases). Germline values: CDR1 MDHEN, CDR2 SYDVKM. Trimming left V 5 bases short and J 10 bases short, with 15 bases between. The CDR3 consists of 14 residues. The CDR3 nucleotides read TGTGCCAGCAGTCCTCCCGCCAGGGGATCACCCCTCCACTTT. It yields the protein CASSPPARGSPLHF.

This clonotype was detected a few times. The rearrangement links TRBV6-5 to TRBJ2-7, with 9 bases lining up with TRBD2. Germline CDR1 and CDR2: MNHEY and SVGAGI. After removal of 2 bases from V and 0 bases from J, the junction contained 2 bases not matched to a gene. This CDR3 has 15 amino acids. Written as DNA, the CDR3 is TGTGCCAGCAGTTACGCTAGCGGGACCTCCTACGAGCAGTACTTC. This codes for CASSYASGTSYEQYF.

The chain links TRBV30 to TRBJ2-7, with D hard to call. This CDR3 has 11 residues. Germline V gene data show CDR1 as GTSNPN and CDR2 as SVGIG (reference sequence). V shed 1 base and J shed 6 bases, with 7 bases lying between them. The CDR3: CAWSDRLEQYF. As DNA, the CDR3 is TGTGCCTGGAGTGATCGGCTCGAGCAGTACTTC.

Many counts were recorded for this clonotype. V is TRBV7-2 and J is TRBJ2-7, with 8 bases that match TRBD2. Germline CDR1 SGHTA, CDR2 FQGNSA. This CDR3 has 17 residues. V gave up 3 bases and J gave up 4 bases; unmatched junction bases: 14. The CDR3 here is CASSFPTTSGFNYEQYF. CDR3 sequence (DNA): TGTGCCAGCAGCTTTCCCACTACTAGCGGATTCAATTACGAGCAGTACTTC. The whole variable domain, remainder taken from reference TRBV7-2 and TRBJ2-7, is GAGVSQSPSNKVTEKGKDVELRCDPISGHTALYWYRQSLGQGLEFLIYFQGNSAPDKSGLPSDRFSAERTGGSVSTLTIQRTQQEDSAVYLCASSFPTTSGFNYEQYFGPGTRLTVT.

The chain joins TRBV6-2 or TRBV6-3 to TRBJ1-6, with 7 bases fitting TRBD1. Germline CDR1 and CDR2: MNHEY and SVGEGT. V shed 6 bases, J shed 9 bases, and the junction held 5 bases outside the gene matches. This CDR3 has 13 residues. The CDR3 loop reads CASRRQGASPLHF. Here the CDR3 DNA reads TGTGCCAGCAGACGACAGGGTGCTTCACCCCTCCACTTT.

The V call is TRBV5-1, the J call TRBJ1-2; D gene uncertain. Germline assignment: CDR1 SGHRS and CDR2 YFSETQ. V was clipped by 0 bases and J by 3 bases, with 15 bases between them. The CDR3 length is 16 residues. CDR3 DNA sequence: TGCGCCAGCAGCTTGGCCTTGGACGGACTGTACTATGGCTACACCTTC. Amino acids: CASSLALDGLYYGYTF.

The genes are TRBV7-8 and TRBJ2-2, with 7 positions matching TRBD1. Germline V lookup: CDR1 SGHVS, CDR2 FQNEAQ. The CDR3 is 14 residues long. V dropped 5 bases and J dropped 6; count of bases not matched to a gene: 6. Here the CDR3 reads CASSAGQAAGELFF. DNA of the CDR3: TGTGCCAGCAGCGCAGGACAGGCGGCCGGGGAGCTGTTTTTT. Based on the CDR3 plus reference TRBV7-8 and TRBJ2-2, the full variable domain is GAGVSQSPRYKVAKRGQDVALRCDPISGHVSLFWYQQALGQGPEFLTYFQNEAQLDKSGLPSDRFFAERPEGSVSTLKIQRTQQEDSAVYLCASSAGQAAGELFFGEGSRLTVL.

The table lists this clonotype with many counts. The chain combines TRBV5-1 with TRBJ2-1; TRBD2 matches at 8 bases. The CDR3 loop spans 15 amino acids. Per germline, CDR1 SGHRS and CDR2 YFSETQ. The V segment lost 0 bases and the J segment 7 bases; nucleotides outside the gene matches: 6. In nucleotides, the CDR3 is TGCGCCAGCAGCTTGGCCGCGGGAGGTCTTAATGAGCAGTTCTTC. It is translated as CASSLAAGGLNEQFF.

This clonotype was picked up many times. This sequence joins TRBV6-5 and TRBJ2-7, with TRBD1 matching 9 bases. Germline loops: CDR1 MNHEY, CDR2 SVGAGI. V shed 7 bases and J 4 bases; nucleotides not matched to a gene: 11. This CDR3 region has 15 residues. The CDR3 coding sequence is TGTGCCAGCATGATGGACCGGGACAGGGTTTACGAGCAGTACTTC. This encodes CASMMDRDRVYEQYF.

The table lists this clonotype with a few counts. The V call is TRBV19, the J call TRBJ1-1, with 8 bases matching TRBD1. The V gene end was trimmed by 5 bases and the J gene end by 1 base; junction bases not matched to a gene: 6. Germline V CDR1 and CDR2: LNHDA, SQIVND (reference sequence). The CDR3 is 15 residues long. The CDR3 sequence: CASSPMTGANTEAFF. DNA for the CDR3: TGTGCCAGTAGTCCAATGACAGGGGCGAACACTGAAGCTTTCTTT.

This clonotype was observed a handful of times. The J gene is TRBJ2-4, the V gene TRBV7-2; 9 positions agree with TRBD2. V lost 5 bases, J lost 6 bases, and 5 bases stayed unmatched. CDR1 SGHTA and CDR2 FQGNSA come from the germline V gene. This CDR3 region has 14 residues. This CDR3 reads CASSRTSAGNIQYF. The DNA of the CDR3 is TGTGCCAGCAGCCGGACTAGCGCTGGAAACATTCAGTACTTC. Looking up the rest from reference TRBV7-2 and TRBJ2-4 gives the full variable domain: GAGVSQSPSNKVTEKGKDVELRCDPISGHTALYWYRQSLGQGLEFLIYFQGNSAPDKSGLPSDRFSAERTGGSVSTLTIQRTQQEDSAVYLCASSRTSAGNIQYFGAGTRLSVL.

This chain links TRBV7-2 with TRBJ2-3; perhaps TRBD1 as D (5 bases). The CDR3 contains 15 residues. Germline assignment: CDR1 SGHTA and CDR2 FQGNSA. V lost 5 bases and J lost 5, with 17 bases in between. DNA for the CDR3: TGTGCCAGCAGCAAGGGGCGAATTACTGTAGATACGCAGTATTTT. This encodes CASSKGRITVDTQYF.

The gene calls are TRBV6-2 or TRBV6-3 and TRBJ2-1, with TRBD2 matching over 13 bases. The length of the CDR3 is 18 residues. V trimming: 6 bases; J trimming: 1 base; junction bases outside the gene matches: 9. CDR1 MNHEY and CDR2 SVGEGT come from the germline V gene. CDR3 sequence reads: CASRTTSGRPNSYNEQFF. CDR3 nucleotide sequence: TGTGCCAGCAGAACGACTAGCGGGAGGCCTAATTCCTACAATGAGCAGTTCTTC.

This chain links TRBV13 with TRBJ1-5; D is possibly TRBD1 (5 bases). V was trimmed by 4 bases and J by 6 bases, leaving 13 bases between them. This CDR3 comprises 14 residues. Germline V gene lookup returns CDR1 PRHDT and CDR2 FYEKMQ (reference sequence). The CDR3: CASSSGGTGQPQHF. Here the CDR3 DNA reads TGTGCCAGCAGCTCGGGGGGGACGGGTCAGCCCCAGCATTTT.